This T cell receptor (beta chain) was retrieved from a study of T cell responses to AZD1222 COVID-19 vaccine. This CDR3 region has 17 residues. CDR1 LNHDA and CDR2 SQIVND come from the germline V gene (reference sequence). Trimming cost V 2 bases and J 1 base; bases outside gene matches: 9. General study findings and limits: Scientists sampled the repertoires only once the peak T cell response had passed. Targeting of unmutated variant regions was reportedly seen in nearly half of spike-specific TCRs.

Samples with a second dose at about 4 or about 12 weeks were pooled together. On this clone itself: The target antigen is unknown.

Clones were read by immunoSEQ multiplex PCR, and TCRdb kept only the in-frame ones, dropping some. The table includes around 56,000 clones, roughly nine tenths detected once. The chain uses TRBV19 and TRBJ1-1, with 8 bases identical to TRBD1. The TCR was taken from an adult who received the AZD1222 COVID-19 vaccine. This specimen consisted of peripheral blood, obtained 28 days after the second AZD1222 dose. CDR3 in DNA: TGTGCCAGTAGTATACCCCCGGGACAGGCTCCGAACACTGAAGCTTTCTTT. This encodes CASSIPPGQAPNTEAFF.